This T cell receptor beta chain is drawn from a study of PD-1 blockade in classical Hodgkin lymphoma. Across the study: Each patient was given nivolumab 3 mg/kg through a vein every 2 weeks. Study-wide results and caveats: What caused the repertoire differences, perhaps disease activity or prior therapy, remains undefined. The study found complete responders had baseline diversity similar to newly diagnosed patients.

Time point defined: cycle 4 day 1 (C4D1), after five to seven weeks of nivolumab. No patient escaped relapse after autologous stem cell transplantation, and brentuximab vedotin exposure varied. Magnetic negative selection of thawed PBMCs was the method by which CD4+ T cells were purified. Here immunoSEQ multiplex PCR was the method, and the copy in TCRdb shows in-frame clones only, minus some. The sample has about 19,000 clones; over 65% are singletons. With respect to this clone: The antigen is unknown.

Germline loops: CDR1 SGHRS, CDR2 YFSETQ. V lost 0 bases to trimming and J lost 2 bases, with 5 bases between them. CDR3 length: 13 amino acids. The sample consisted of CD4+ T cells from blood, taken before the fourth cycle of nivolumab. The receptor was derived from a human donor with classical Hodgkin lymphoma. The V call is TRBV5-1, the J call TRBJ1-2; D remains ambiguous. CDR3 in amino acids: CASSLVANYGYTF. In DNA form, the CDR3 reads TGCGCCAGCAGCTTGGTGGCCAACTATGGCTACACCTTC.